A single sample is the source of the 20 T cell receptor beta chains below, sequenced in a study of blood T cells in healthy people across ages. Primed by a sample-barcoded 5' primer and a J-beta primer mix, a second PCR proceeded for 7 to 11 cycles. Each CDR3 protein is one row after TCRdb ran MiXCR on the 5' RACE reads. The sample comprises about 670,000 distinct CDR3 sequences, approximately 52% of which are singletons, and around an eighth rests with the top ten. Material: blood. The receptors here all came from a woman of 80 years or more in good health.

This clonotype was seen a few times. The chain recombines TRBV2 with TRBJ1-1; possibly TRBD1 for D (5 bases). CDR1 and CDR2 (germline): SNHLY, FYNNEI. V lost 8 bases and J lost 5, with 21 bases in between. This CDR3 comprises 15 residues. The CDR3 spells CASLPRIREGTEAFF. The CDR3 region has the DNA TGTGCCAGCCTTCCCAGGATCCGGGAGGGGACTGAAGCTTTCTTT.

The rearrangement links TRBV12-3 or TRBV12-4 to TRBJ2-3, with D possibly matching TRBD2 (6 bases). Trimming shortened V by 5 bases and J by 1 base, and 16 bases separated the two germline ends. CDR3 length equals 16 residues. CDR3 in DNA: TGTGCCAGCAGTCCTCGACTAGGGGTTGGCACAGATACGCAGTATTTT. Protein sequence: CASSPRLGVGTDTQYF.

The sample holds many counts of this clonotype. CDR3 region: CSARDPGGRTMGNEQFF. The DNA for the CDR3 is TGCAGTGCTAGAGATCCTGGCGGGAGGACAATGGGGAATGAGCAGTTCTTC. This chain uses TRBV20-1 with TRBJ2-1, with 8 bases that match TRBD2. Germline V gives CDR1 DFQATT, CDR2 SNEGSKA (reference sequence). The CDR3 is 17 amino acids. With V trimmed by 0 bases and J by 7 bases, 14 bases remained unmatched.

The rearrangement joins TRBV5-6 to TRBJ2-7, with 8 nucleotides matching TRBD2. Germline V gene lookup returns CDR1 SGHDT and CDR2 YYEEEE. V dropped 1 base and J dropped 2; count of bases not matched to a gene: 5. The CDR3 runs 15 residues. CDR3 sequence (DNA): TGTGCCAGCAGCTTGCCCAGCGGGAGTACCTACGAGCAGTACTTC. It is translated as CASSLPSGSTYEQYF.

This chain uses TRBV25-1 with TRBJ2-3, with 11 bases matching TRBD2. V lost 6 bases to trimming and J lost 3 bases; unmatched junction nucleotides: 8. The CDR3 extends over 16 amino acids. CDR1 is MGHDK, CDR2 SYGVNS, per germline. The CDR3: CASRSTSGSKTDTQYF. The CDR3 coding sequence is TGTGCCAGCAGAAGTACTAGCGGGAGTAAAACAGATACGCAGTATTTT.

In this sample, this clonotype turned up many times. The V call is TRBV7-3, the J call TRBJ2-3, with D unclear. Germline V gene data show CDR1 as SGHTA and CDR2 as FQGTGA. V was trimmed by 4 bases and J by 4 bases, leaving 6 bases between them. There are 12 residues in the CDR3. CDR3 amino acids: CASSSQSDTQYF. The CDR3 DNA follows: TGTGCCAGCAGCTCCCAATCAGATACGCAGTATTTT.

The chain links TRBV12-3 or TRBV12-4 to TRBJ2-7; the D call may be TRBD1 or TRBD2 (5 bases each). The CDR3 has 13 residues. V lost 3 bases and J lost 7, with 13 bases in between. The CDR3: CASSFAGGWEQYF. Here the CDR3 DNA reads TGTGCCAGCAGTTTCGCTGGGGGATGGGAGCAGTACTTC.

In its sample, this clonotype was seen many times. The chain is built from TRBV4-1 and TRBJ1-2; D possibly corresponds to TRBD1 (6 bases). The CDR3 runs 17 residues. V dropped 4 bases and J dropped 0 bases, with 18 bases sitting between them. Germline CDR1 reads MGHRA; CDR2 reads YSYEKL. The CDR3 reads CASSPTTGTIANYGYTF. CDR3 in DNA: TGCGCCAGCAGCCCCACTACCGGGACAATCGCTAACTATGGCTACACCTTC.

The rearrangement uses TRBV20-1 and TRBJ2-1; 10 nucleotides line up with TRBD2. Per germline, CDR1 DFQATT and CDR2 SNEGSKA (reference sequence). The J segment lost 7 bases and the V segment lost 6 bases, leaving 9 bases of the junction unmatched. The CDR3 runs to 14 residues. The CDR3 reads CSAAGTSVTNEQFF. In DNA, the CDR3 is TGCAGTGCGGCCGGGACTAGCGTGACTAATGAGCAGTTCTTC.

This chain uses TRBV20-1 with TRBJ2-5; possible D gene TRBD2, 8 bases. The CDR3 has 16 amino acids. V was pared by 6 bases and J by 1 base, with 21 bases between. Germline V lookup: CDR1 DFQATT, CDR2 SNEGSKA (reference sequence). The CDR3 sequence: CSAELSGTVLQETQYF. CDR3 sequence (DNA): TGCAGTGCAGAGCTTAGCGGGACAGTACTCCAAGAGACCCAGTACTTC.

The chain combines TRBV12-3 or TRBV12-4 with TRBJ2-5, with no clear D. V lost 3 bases and J 2 bases, leaving 10 bases between the germline ends. This CDR3 comprises 14 residues. DNA of the CDR3: TGTGCCAGCAGTTTTGAACGGCGACAAGAGACCCAGTACTTC. Its protein is CASSFERRQETQYF.

This chain connects TRBV29-1 to TRBJ2-7; perhaps D is TRBD1 or TRBD2 (5 bases each). Trimming took 4 bases from V and 2 from J, leaving 12 bases between them. The CDR3 loop spans 13 amino acids. Germline CDR1 is SQVTM and CDR2 is ANQGSEA. The chain's CDR3 is CSVAGTQTYEQYF. Written as DNA, the CDR3 is TGCAGCGTTGCCGGGACGCAAACCTACGAGCAGTACTTC.

J is TRBJ2-7 and V is TRBV6-5; D remains ambiguous. The V end was cut by 7 bases, the J end by 1 base, with 14 bases between. Germline CDR1 reads MNHEY; CDR2 reads SVGAGI. The CDR3 loop spans 14 amino acids. Written as DNA, the CDR3 is TGTGCCAGCACTCCGTCCGGAGCGTCCTACGAGCAGTACTTC. Its protein product is CASTPSGASYEQYF.

Points on this clonotype: It is unclear where the CDR3 begins or ends on the DNA, so no DNA is shown, and the CDR3 is as TCRdb lists it. The gene calls are TRBV12-3 or TRBV12-4 and TRBJ1-1. Inclusive of both ends, the CDR3 amounts to 14 amino acids. The CDR3 is CASSSSVKNTEAFF.

V usage is TRBV4-2 and J usage is TRBJ2-3; D tentatively reads TRBD1 or TRBD2 (6 bases each). This CDR3 spans 17 amino acids. Trimming took 0 bases from V and 2 from J, leaving 15 bases between them. CDR1 is LGHNA and CDR2 is YNFKEQ in the germline V gene. The CDR3 DNA is TGTGCCAGCAGCCAAGATATAGGAGGGGGGAACACAGATACGCAGTATTTT. As protein: CASSQDIGGGNTDTQYF.

The sample holds many counts of this clonotype. This sequence joins TRBV27 and TRBJ2-7, with D perhaps assigned TRBD1 or TRBD2 (5 bases each). CDR1 and CDR2 from the germline V gene are MNHEY and SMNVEV (reference sequence). The CDR3 is 14 amino acids. V lost 6 bases to trimming and J lost 2 bases, with 14 bases between them. In nucleotides, the CDR3 is TGTGCCAGCAGCCTTTTGGGACCTACCTACGAGCAGTACTTC. Protein product: CASSLLGPTYEQYF.

This clonotype appeared many times. V and J are TRBV7-9 and TRBJ2-4; unclear D gene. V lost 5 bases to trimming and J lost 1 base, with 12 bases between them. Germline V gene data show CDR1 as SEHNR and CDR2 as FQNEAQ (reference sequence). CDR3 length: 15 residues. Written as DNA, the CDR3 is TGTGCCAGCAGCCCAGGTGTAAGGGCCAAAAACATTCAGTACTTC. Translation: CASSPGVRAKNIQYF.

On this clonotype itself: One base away lies a much larger clone, so this may be a sequencing read error. This chain joins TRBV24-1 and TRBJ2-4, with TRBD2 as a possible D gene (6 bases). CDR3 length equals 13 residues. The germline V gene encodes CDR1 KGHDR and CDR2 SFDVKD. V was pared by 3 bases and J by 13 bases, with 15 bases between. CDR3 sequence: CATSDASDNEQYF. The DNA of the CDR3 is TGTGCCACCAGTGATGCTAGCGACAATGAGCAGTACTTC.

The chain employs TRBV20-1 and TRBJ1-5; 11 bases match TRBD1. The V segment lost 6 bases and the J segment 4 bases; nucleotides outside the gene matches: 11. The CDR3 has 16 amino acids. The V gene's germline CDR1 is DFQATT and CDR2 SNEGSKA (reference sequence). The CDR3, as DNA: TGCAGTGCCCAGGACAGGGGGCCACACCAAAATCAGCCCCAGCATTTT. It translates to CSAQDRGPHQNQPQHF.

Remarks on this clonotype: This may be a read error: a much more frequent sequence differs by one nucleotide. The missing conserved phenylalanine or tryptophan at the end of this CDR3 makes a read error likely. The gene calls are TRBV29-1 and TRBJ2-5; D not resolved. CDR3 length equals 13 residues. Trimming removed 4 bases from V and 1 base from J, with 10 bases in between. CDR1 SQVTM and CDR2 ANQGSEA come from the germline V gene. The CDR3 DNA sequence: TGCAGCGTTGCCCGGGCGACCCAAGAGACCCAGTACTAC. Protein: CSVARATQETQYY.